Sequencing of this TCR beta chain was carried out in a study of regulatory T cells in long-lasting Graves disease. This clonotype was recorded many times. Time point here: newly diagnosed GD, antithyroid drugs for less than 3 months. The TCR library used RNA extracted from PBMCs. One endocrinology department in Xi'an, China, was where patients came from. To make TCR beta libraries, researchers used iRepertoire HTBI primers and Arm-PCR of CDR3 regions. TCRdb recomputed calls from the multiplex PCR reads with MiXCR, one row per CDR3 protein. This table has approximately 390,000 distinct CDR3 sequences, around 16% appearing once. The same data also went into a second study, on T cells in Graves' hyperthyroidism and ophthalmopathy. This second report adds: Carried out on the TCR CDR3, a first-round RT-PCR used the HTBI primer set. Among clonotypes expanded in thyroid above 0.001, most were also found in blood.

The sequence was obtained from a woman between 18 and 30 years old with Graves disease. Sequenced material: peripheral blood mononuclear cells (PBMCs), taken at new diagnosis, from a patient treated with antithyroid drugs.

This CDR3 reads CASSPMAGGGGYTF. CDR3 in DNA: TGTGCCAGCAGCCCAATGGCAGGGGGGGGTGGCTACACCTTC. The chain combines TRBV7-2 with TRBJ1-2, with 7 bases fitting TRBD1. The CDR3 is made up of 14 amino acids. Germline loops: CDR1 SGHTA, CDR2 FQGNSA. J gave up 7 bases and V 5 bases, and 10 bases lay outside the gene matches.